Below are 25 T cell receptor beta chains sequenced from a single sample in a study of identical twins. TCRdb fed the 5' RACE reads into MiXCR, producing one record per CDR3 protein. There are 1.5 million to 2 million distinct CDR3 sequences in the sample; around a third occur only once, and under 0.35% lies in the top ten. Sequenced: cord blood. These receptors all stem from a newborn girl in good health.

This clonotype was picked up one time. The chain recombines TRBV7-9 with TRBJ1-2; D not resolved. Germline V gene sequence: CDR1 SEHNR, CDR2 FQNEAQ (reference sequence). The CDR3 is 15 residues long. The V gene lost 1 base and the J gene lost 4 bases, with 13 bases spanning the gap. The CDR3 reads CASSLGVLGGYGYTF. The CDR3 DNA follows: TGTGCCAGCAGCTTAGGAGTTTTGGGCGGCTATGGCTACACCTTC.

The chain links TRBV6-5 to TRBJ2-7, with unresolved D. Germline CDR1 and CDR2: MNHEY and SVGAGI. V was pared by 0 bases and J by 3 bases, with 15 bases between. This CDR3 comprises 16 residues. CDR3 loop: CASSYSDQSPSYEQYF. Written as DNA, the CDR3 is TGTGCCAGCAGTTACTCGGATCAAAGCCCCAGCTACGAGCAGTACTTC.

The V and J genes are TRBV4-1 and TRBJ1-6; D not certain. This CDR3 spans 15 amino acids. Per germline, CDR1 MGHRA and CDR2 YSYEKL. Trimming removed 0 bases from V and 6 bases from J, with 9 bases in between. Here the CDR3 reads CASSQDSGSNSPLHF. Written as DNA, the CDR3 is TGCGCCAGCAGCCAAGATTCGGGGTCTAATTCACCCCTCCACTTT.

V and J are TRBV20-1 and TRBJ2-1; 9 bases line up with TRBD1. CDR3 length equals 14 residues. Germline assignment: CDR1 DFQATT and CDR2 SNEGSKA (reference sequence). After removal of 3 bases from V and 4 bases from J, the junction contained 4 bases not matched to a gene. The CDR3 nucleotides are TGCAGTGCTAGGGGGGGACAGGGATACAATGAGCAGTTCTTC. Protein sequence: CSARGGQGYNEQFF.

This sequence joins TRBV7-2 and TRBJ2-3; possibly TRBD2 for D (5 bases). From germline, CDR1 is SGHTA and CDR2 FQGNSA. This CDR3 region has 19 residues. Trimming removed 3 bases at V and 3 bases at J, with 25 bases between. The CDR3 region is CASSFYSRAVRERTDTQYF. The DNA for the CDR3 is TGTGCCAGCAGCTTTTATTCTAGAGCGGTTAGAGAGAGGACAGATACGCAGTATTTT.

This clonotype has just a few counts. The CDR3 sequence: CSAPLAGLAGDLSPYEQYF. CDR3 sequence (DNA): TGCAGTGCCCCCCTGGCCGGACTAGCGGGAGATTTAAGTCCGTACGAGCAGTACTTC. The chain employs TRBV20-1 and TRBJ2-7; 13 nucleotides agree with TRBD2. V dropped 6 bases and J dropped 4; count of bases not matched to a gene: 21. From germline, CDR1 is DFQATT and CDR2 SNEGSKA (reference sequence). CDR3 size: 19 residues.

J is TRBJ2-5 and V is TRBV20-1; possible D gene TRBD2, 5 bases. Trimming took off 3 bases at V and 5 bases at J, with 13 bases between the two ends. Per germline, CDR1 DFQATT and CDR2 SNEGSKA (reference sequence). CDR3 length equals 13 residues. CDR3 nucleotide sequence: TGCAGTGCTAGGTCGAGGGTGGGGGAGACCCAGTACTTC. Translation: CSARSRVGETQYF.

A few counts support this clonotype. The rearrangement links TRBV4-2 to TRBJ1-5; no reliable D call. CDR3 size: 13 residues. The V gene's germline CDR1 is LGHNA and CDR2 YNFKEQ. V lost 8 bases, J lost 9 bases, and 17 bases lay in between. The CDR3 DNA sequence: TGTGCCAGCTCCCCGGACGCTAAAGGGCCCCAGCATTTT. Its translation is CASSPDAKGPQHF.

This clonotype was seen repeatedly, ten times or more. CDR3 bases: TGTGCCAGCAGTTTTTCAGCCAGCTCCTACAATGAGCAGTTCTTC. It encodes CASSFSASSYNEQFF. This chain joins TRBV11-2 and TRBJ2-1; D uncertain. V shed 6 bases and J shed 0 bases, with 12 bases lying between them. There are 15 residues in the CDR3. CDR1 is SGHAT and CDR2 is FQNNGV in the germline V gene.

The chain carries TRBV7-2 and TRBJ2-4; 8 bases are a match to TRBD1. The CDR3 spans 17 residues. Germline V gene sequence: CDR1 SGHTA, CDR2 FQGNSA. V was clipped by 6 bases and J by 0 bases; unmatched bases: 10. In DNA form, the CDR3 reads TGTGCCAGCAGACCTGGACAGGGAAAACTAGCCAAAAACATTCAGTACTTC. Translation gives CASRPGQGKLAKNIQYF.

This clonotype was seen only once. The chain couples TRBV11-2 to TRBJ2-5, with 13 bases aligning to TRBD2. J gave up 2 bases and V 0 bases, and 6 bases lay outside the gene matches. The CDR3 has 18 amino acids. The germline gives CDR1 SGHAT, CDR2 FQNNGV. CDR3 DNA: TGTGCCAGCAGCTTAGATTACCGACTAGCGGGGGGACAAGAGACCCAGTACTTC. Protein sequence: CASSLDYRLAGGQETQYF.

In DNA, the CDR3 is TGTGCCAGCAGCCAAGGGGGACTAACCCTCTCCTACAATGAGCAGTTCTTC. As protein: CASSQGGLTLSYNEQFF. V gene TRBV14 combines with J gene TRBJ2-1, with 7 bases aligning to TRBD2. V lost 1 base and J lost 0; bases outside the gene matches: 6. The CDR3 contains 17 residues. Germline CDR1 SGHDN, CDR2 FVKESK.

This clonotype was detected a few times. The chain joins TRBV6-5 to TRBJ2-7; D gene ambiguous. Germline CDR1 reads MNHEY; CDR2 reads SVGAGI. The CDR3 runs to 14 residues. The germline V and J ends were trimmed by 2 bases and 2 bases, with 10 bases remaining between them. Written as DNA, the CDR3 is TGTGCCAGCAGTTACCCCAGGCAAACCTACGAGCAGTACTTC. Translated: CASSYPRQTYEQYF.

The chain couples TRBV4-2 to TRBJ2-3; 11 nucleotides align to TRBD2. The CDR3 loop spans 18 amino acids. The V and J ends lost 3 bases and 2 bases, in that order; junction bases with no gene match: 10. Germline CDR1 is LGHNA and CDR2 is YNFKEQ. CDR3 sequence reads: CASSHAQVAGGHTDTQYF. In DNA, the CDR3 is TGTGCCAGCAGCCATGCACAGGTAGCGGGGGGGCACACAGATACGCAGTATTTT.

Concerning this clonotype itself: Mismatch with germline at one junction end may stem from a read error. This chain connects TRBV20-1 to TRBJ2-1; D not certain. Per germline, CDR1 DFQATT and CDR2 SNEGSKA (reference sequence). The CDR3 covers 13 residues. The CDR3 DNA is TGCAGTGCTAATCCGAGCTCCTACAATGATCAGTTCTTC. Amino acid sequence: CSANPSSYNDQFF.

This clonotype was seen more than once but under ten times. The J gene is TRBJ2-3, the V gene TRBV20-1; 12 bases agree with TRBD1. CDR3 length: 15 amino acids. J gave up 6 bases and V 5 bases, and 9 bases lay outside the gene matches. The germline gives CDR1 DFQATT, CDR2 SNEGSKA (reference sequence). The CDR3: CSARLGTGGYDTQYF. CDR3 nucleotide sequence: TGCAGTGCTCGACTAGGGACAGGGGGCTACGATACGCAGTATTTT.

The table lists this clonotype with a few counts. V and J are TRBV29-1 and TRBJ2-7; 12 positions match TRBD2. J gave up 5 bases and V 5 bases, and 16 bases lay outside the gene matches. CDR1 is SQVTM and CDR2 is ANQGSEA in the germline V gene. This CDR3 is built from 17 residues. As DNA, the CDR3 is TGCAGCGTTCTCTTCCCGTCTTCTAGCGGGGGGGCCGACGAGCAGTACTTC. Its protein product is CSVLFPSSSGGADEQYF.

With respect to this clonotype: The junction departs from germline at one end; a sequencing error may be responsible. CDR3 sequence: CASSVVSVAPQGTQYF. The CDR3 DNA follows: TGTGCCAGCAGCGTAGTTAGTGTGGCACCACAAGGGACCCAGTACTTC. This chain joins TRBV9 and TRBJ2-4; no reliable D call. The DNA end is more similar to TRBJ2-5, so the J call may be wrong. This CDR3 has 16 amino acids. Germline CDR1 is SGDLS and CDR2 is YYNGEE.

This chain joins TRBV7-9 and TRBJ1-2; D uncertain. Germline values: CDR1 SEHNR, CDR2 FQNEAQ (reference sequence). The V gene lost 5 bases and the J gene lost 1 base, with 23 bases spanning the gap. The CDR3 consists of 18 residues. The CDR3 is CASSPQTWAPYINYGYTF. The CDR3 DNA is TGTGCCAGCAGCCCCCAGACCTGGGCCCCATATATTAACTATGGCTACACCTTC.

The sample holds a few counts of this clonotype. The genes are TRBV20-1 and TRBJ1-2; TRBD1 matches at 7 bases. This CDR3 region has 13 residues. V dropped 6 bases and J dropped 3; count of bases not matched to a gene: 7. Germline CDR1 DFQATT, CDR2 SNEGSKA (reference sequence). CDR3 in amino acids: CSADNRGHYGYTF. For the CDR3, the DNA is TGCAGTGCCGACAACAGGGGACACTATGGCTACACCTTC.

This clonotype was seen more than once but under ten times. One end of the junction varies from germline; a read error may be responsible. This chain's CDR3 is CAGSRATDSYEQYF. The CDR3 nucleotides read TGTGCCGGCAGCCGAGCGACCGATTCCTACGAGCAGTACTTC. The chain links TRBV4-2 to TRBJ2-7; D unresolved. CDR3 size: 14 residues. CDR1 is LGHNA and CDR2 is YNFKEQ in the germline V gene.

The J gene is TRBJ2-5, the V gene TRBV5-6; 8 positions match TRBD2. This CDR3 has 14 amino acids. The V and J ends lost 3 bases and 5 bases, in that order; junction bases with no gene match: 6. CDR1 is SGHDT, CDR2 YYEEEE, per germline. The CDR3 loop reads CASSSRTSLETQYF. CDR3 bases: TGTGCCAGCAGCTCCAGGACTAGCTTGGAGACCCAGTACTTC.

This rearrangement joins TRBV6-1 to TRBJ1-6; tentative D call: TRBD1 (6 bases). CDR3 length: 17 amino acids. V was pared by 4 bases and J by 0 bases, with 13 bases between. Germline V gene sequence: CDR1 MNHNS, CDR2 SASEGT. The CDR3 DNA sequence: TGTGCCAGCAGTGGGGATGAGGGGGGCTCCTATAATTCACCCCTCCACTTT. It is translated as CASSGDEGGSYNSPLHF.

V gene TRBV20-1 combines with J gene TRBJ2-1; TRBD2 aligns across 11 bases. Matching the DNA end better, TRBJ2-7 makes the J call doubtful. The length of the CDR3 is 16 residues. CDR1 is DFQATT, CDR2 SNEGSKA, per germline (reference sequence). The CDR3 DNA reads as TGCAGTGCTAGAGATCGTAGCGGGGGGGCGTGGAATGAGCAGTACTTC. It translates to CSARDRSGGAWNEQYF.

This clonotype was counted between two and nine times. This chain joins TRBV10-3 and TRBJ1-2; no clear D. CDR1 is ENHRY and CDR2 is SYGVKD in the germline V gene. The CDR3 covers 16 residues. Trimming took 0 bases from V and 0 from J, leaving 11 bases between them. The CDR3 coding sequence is TGTGCCATCAGTGAGTCGTTTCCTTCCGCTAACTATGGCTACACCTTC. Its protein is CAISESFPSANYGYTF.